The 14 T cell receptor beta chains in this list originate from one sample, sequenced in a study of cytomegalovirus exposure and HLA in healthy donors. The PCR had 60 Vbeta and 13 Jbeta primers. Only in-frame clones appear in the TCRdb table, and some are missing; sequencing was by immunoSEQ multiplex PCR. The table records 100,000 to 150,000 clones, around 77% of them present only once. The sample consisted of PBMCs. The receptor source for this set is a woman between 40 and 50 years old in good health and CMV-seropositive.

The rearrangement links TRBV19 to TRBJ2-2; no definite D call. Germline CDR1 is LNHDA and CDR2 is SQIVND (reference sequence). This CDR3 comprises 13 residues. The germline V and J ends were trimmed by 1 base and 6 bases, with 6 bases remaining between them. The CDR3: CASSIVLPGELFF. The CDR3, as DNA: TGTGCCAGTAGTATAGTACTCCCCGGGGAGCTGTTTTTT. Full variable domain (rest looked up from reference TRBV19 and TRBJ2-2): DGGITQSPKYLFRKEGQNVTLSCEQNLNHDAMYWYRQDPGQGLRLIYYSQIVNDFQKGDIAEGYSVSREKKESFPLTVTSAQKNPTAFYLCASSIVLPGELFFGEGSRLTVL.

This clone was picked up a small number of times. This rearrangement joins TRBV5-1 to TRBJ1-2; unclear D gene. Trimming cost V 3 bases and J 2 bases, with 11 bases left between them. Germline assignment: CDR1 SGHRS and CDR2 YFSETQ. The CDR3 spans 14 residues. The CDR3 region has the DNA TGCGCCAGCAGCTCGGCCGGGGAAAACTATGGCTACACCTTC. Its translation is CASSSAGENYGYTF.

This clone was picked up one time. The chain uses TRBV9 and TRBJ2-5, with D perhaps matching TRBD2 (5 bases). The CDR3 contains 17 residues. V was pared by 3 bases and J by 2 bases, with 20 bases between. The germline V gene encodes CDR1 SGDLS and CDR2 YYNGEE. CDR3 in amino acids: CASSAGLPGSLQETQYF. DNA for the CDR3: TGTGCCAGCAGCGCAGGACTGCCGGGGAGTTTGCAAGAGACCCAGTACTTC.

J is TRBJ1-2 and V is TRBV27; 8 bases map to TRBD1. The germline CDR1 and CDR2 sequences are MNHEY and SMNVEV (reference sequence). J lost 4 bases, V lost 3 bases, and 13 bases had no gene match. There are 17 residues in the CDR3. CDR3 loop: CASSFLTIRGRGYGYTF. In nucleotides, the CDR3 is TGTGCCAGCAGTTTTCTCACAATCAGGGGGCGGGGCTATGGCTACACCTTC.

This clone has only a few counts. The genes are TRBV5-1 and TRBJ2-3; 12 bases are shared with TRBD2. This CDR3 comprises 18 residues. V trimming: 4 bases; J trimming: 1 base; junction bases outside the gene matches: 10. Germline V gene lookup returns CDR1 SGHRS and CDR2 YFSETQ. CDR3 protein: CASSRASGRADGTDTQYF. The CDR3 DNA sequence: TGCGCCAGCAGCCGGGCTAGCGGGAGGGCCGACGGCACAGATACGCAGTATTTT.

This clone has only a few counts. The rearrangement uses TRBV5-1 and TRBJ2-5; no reliable D call. The germline V gene has CDR1 SGHRS and CDR2 YFSETQ. The CDR3 spans 12 residues. V was cut by 1 base and J by 5 bases, with 6 bases left in between. The CDR3: CASSLNEETQYF. CDR3 sequence (DNA): TGCGCCAGCAGCTTGAACGAGGAGACCCAGTACTTC. The variable domain in full, completed from reference TRBV5-1 and TRBJ2-5, reads KAGVTQTPRYLIKTRGQQVTLSCSPISGHRSVSWYQQTPGQGLQFLFEYFSETQRNKGNFPGRFSGRQFSNSRSEMNVSTLELGDSALYLCASSLNEETQYFGPGTRLLVL.

The V and J genes are TRBV6-1 and TRBJ2-3; TRBD2 agrees at 11 bases. CDR1 is MNHNS, CDR2 SASEGT, per germline. With V trimmed by 0 bases and J by 7 bases, 3 bases remained unmatched. The CDR3 sequence is 15 residues long. The CDR3 region is CASSEAASGRNTQYF. CDR3 bases: TGTGCCAGCAGTGAAGCGGCTAGCGGGAGGAATACGCAGTATTTT.

The chain carries TRBV28 and TRBJ2-1; D is possibly TRBD1 (6 bases). V was pared by 2 bases and J by 6 bases, with 8 bases between. The V gene's germline CDR1 is MDHEN and CDR2 SYDVKM. The CDR3 is 13 residues long. The CDR3 nucleotides are TGTGCCAGCAGTTTAGGGGGCATCAATGAGCAGTTCTTC. Residues: CASSLGGINEQFF.

This chain joins TRBV19 and TRBJ1-5; D not certain. Germline V gene data show CDR1 as LNHDA and CDR2 as SQIVND (reference sequence). The CDR3 has 13 amino acids. Trimming took 4 bases from V and 5 from J, leaving 9 bases between them. In DNA form, the CDR3 reads TGTGCCAGTAGTAGCACAGTCGATCAGCCCCAGCATTTT. It is translated as CASSSTVDQPQHF.

The gene calls are TRBV29-1 and TRBJ2-2, with 7 nucleotides matching TRBD2. This CDR3 has 14 residues. CDR1 and CDR2 from the germline V gene are SQVTM and ANQGSEA. The J segment lost 1 base and the V segment lost 5 bases, leaving 4 bases of the junction unmatched. The CDR3 DNA sequence: TGCAGCGTTCAGAAGCGGGGGAACACCGGGGAGCTGTTTTTT. It yields the protein CSVQKRGNTGELFF.

The chain employs TRBV18 and TRBJ2-2; TRBD2 might be the D (5 bases). With 3 bases removed from V and 4 bases from J, the gap between germline ends came to 12 bases. The CDR3 loop spans 15 amino acids. From germline, CDR1 is KGHSH and CDR2 LQKENI. The CDR3 loop reads CASSPASRGTGELFF. Written as DNA, the CDR3 is TGTGCCAGCTCACCCGCCAGCCGGGGCACCGGGGAGCTGTTTTTT.

CDR3 sequence (DNA): TGTGCCAGCAGACTGAACACCGGGGAGCTGTTTTTT. It yields the protein CASRLNTGELFF. The V and J genes are TRBV7-3 and TRBJ2-2; D ambiguous. Trimming removed 6 bases at V and 1 base at J, with 3 bases between. Germline V CDR1 and CDR2: SGHTA, FQGTGA. The CDR3 has 12 residues.

The gene calls are TRBV30 and TRBJ1-1; 9 bases agree with TRBD1. Germline lookup yields CDR1 GTSNPN and CDR2 SVGIG (reference sequence). The CDR3 runs 17 residues. V shed 2 bases, J shed 0 bases, and the junction held 10 bases outside the gene matches. The chain's CDR3 is CAWSRTGADFMNTEAFF. DNA for the CDR3: TGTGCCTGGAGTAGGACAGGGGCCGATTTTATGAACACTGAAGCTTTCTTT.

This chain uses TRBV4-2 with TRBJ2-4; 10 positions agree with TRBD2. CDR3 length equals 16 residues. Germline V gene lookup returns CDR1 LGHNA and CDR2 YNFKEQ. The junction had 6 bases not matched to a gene; V was cut back by 0 bases and J by 7 bases. The CDR3 DNA is TGTGCCAGCAGCCAAGATCTGGGAGCGGGAGGGAACATTCAGTACTTC. This encodes CASSQDLGAGGNIQYF.